This TCR beta chain was documented in a study of blood T cell repertoires in COVID-19 (dated by TCRdb to about 2020). About the full investigation: The collaborator samples originated in the United States, Italy and Spain and spanned the acute and convalescent phases of COVID-19. The material from the prospective study consisted of cDNA or gDNA derived from T cells, B-cell-depleted T cells, or PBMCs. Deeply sampled blood TCRbeta repertoires from subjects exposed to, actively infected with, or recovered from COVID-19 were included in the dataset. The repertoires were released in a freely available public database intended as a resource for research on the immune response to SARS-CoV-2. The samples were drawn from the first 160 participants of the ongoing ImmuneRACE study and from 950 to 1,500 subjects provided by 6 global collaborators. Nearly every sample came with metadata listing a de-identified subject ID, COVID-19 status, age in years and sex. HLA class I and class II types, where available, came from metadata supplied by the sample provider rather than from assay-based typing. What the work shows at the level of the full study, not this receptor alone: Clinical and demographic metadata were provided uncurated, with the amount varying by source and participant.

Concerning this clone: Its recognized antigen is unknown. No much larger clone exists at a distance of one base, and base qualities are not known.

TCRbeta CDR3 regions were amplified from genomic DNA using the immunoSEQ Assay, a bias-controlled multiplex PCR. The authors' pipeline ran thus. The number of nucleated cells in each sample was estimated by amplification of reference gene primers within the assay. To quantify the absolute abundance of each unique TCRbeta CDR3 rearrangement, sequence reads were collapsed and filtered. For each sample, productive Simpson clonality was calculated as the square root of Simpson's diversity index over productive rearrangements. TCRdb took over this immuneACCESS table, retaining in-frame rearrangements with V and J assigned. Such tables are incomplete; in checked studies, under half of the missing clones stem from an unresolved V gene, and the remainder is unexplained. V and J calls and clone size are as listed in that table; D and trimming were resolved from the DNA. The sample includes 130,000 or so clones, with about 86% observed a single time. The leading ten clones occupy 2.4% of the sample.

Participants in the prospective study were aged 18 to 89 years, lived in 20 to 30 United States geographic areas, and enrolled through a virtual design. Cohort assignment in the prospective study relied on participant-reported clinical history from a screening survey and a study questionnaire. In the prospective study, whole blood, serum and a nasopharyngeal or oropharyngeal swab were collected from each participant by mobile phlebotomists. Participants in the prospective study had the option to provide additional blood draws and questionnaires over a 2-month period. Blood samples from the prospective study were shipped frozen or at room temperature prior to DNA extraction. V ends up 5 bases short and J 4 bases short, with an unmatched junction base count of 4. From the cysteine through the phenylalanine, the CDR3 covers 14 amino acids. Here the CDR3 DNA is all that survives: 42 bases in frame from base 1. CDR1 and CDR2, looked up from the germline V gene, are MNHEY and SVGEGT.

The sequence was collected from a middle-aged man with acute COVID-19. The sequencing sample was made of PBMCs or T cells enriched from blood (not recorded which). The rearranged chain carries TRBV6-2 or TRBV6-3 and TRBJ2-7; 11 central bases correspond to TRBD1. Here the CDR3 is given as CASSQGQGVYEQYF. The bases are TGTGCCAGCAGTCAGGGACAGGGGGTGTACGAGCAGTACTTC.